Sequencing of this T cell receptor (beta chain) was carried out in a study of T cell responses to AZD1222 COVID-19 vaccine. General observations from the study: Nearly half of unique spike-specific TCRs reportedly avoided B.1.351 and B.1.1.7 mutated regions. It should be noted that donors were predominantly white British and more often female, and clonal diversity was possibly underestimated.

Clones were sequenced by immunoSEQ multiplex PCR, and TCRdb holds only the in-frame ones, with some missing. The table shows more than 90,000 clones, with approximately 84% occurring only once. Turning to this clone: Its antigen is currently unknown.

CDR1 is LGHDT, CDR2 YNNKEL, per germline (reference sequence). V lost 1 base and J lost 4, with 14 bases in between. This CDR3 has 15 amino acids. This receptor was identified in an adult who received the AZD1222 COVID-19 vaccine. The sequences come from peripheral blood, collected 28 days after the second AZD1222 dose. V and J are TRBV3-1 (or the pseudogene TRBV3-2) and TRBJ2-7; a possible D gene is TRBD2 (6 bases). The CDR3 DNA is TGTGCCAGCAGCCAAGTACTGGGGGGAACTTACGAGCAGTACTTC. This sequence encodes CASSQVLGGTYEQYF.